The clone carrying this TCR beta chain was detected only a few times. This sample was taken from a study of T-cell memory formation after mild COVID-19. This CDR3 spans 14 amino acids. Deletions cut 7 bases from V and 8 bases from J, with 20 bases between. In germline, CDR1 is SGHTA, CDR2 FQGNSA. Each CDR3 protein is one row after TCRdb ran MiXCR on the 5' RACE reads. The sample shows 85,000 to 130,000 distinct CDR3 sequences, 8.5% to 14% of them seen only once. The sequenced sample was PBMCs or a T cell subset sorted from them (not recorded which). The chain has TRBV7-2 and TRBJ1-2; D perhaps matches TRBD1 (6 bases). The source is a man in his late teens or twenties who had mild COVID-19 (a few samples of this study predate the infection). Cell type and time point are not known. CDR3 loop: CASTQGGAAWGYTF. The DNA of the CDR3 is TGTGCCAGCACTCAAGGGGGGGCTGCTTGGGGCTACACCTTC.